This is a list of T cell receptor beta chains from one sample in a study of molecular identifiers for immune sequencing clone quantification. TCRdb processed the PCR reads anew with MiXCR; each CDR3 protein has one entry. The sample lists under 600,000 distinct CDR3 sequences, about 20% occurring once. Material: naive CD8+ T cells from blood, with Jurkat cell RNA spiked in. These receptor sequences come from a human donor in good health. Some libraries in this study had Jurkat cell RNA spiked in. The CDR3 runs from the conserved cysteine through the conserved F or W. Each record gives: D gene, V gene, J gene, clone size, CDR3 protein, CDR3 DNA. A D gene is named only where the DNA matches it firmly. Size values are once, few and many counts, or a class for expanded clones, and some rows have none.

.	TRBV20-1	TRBJ2-7	many	CSAREFGESSYEQYF	TGCAGTGCTAGAGAGTTCGGGGAAAGCTCCTACGAGCAGTACTTC
.	TRBV20-1	TRBJ1-5	.	CSARDQKGRIQPQHF	TGCAGTGCTAGAGATCAGAAGGGAAGGATTCAGCCCCAGCATTTT
TRBD2	TRBV30	TRBJ2-7	.	CAWRDPMGGSSYEQYF	TGTGCCTGGAGGGACCCCATGGGCGGGAGCTCCTACGAGCAGTACTTC
TRBD2	TRBV20-1	TRBJ2-5	many	CSARDGLRTTSGGFGETQYF	TGCAGTGCTAGAGATGGTCTAAGGACGACTAGCGGGGGCTTTGGAGAGACCCAGTACTTC
TRBD1	TRBV11-2	TRBJ1-3	.	CASSSGQGSGNTIYF	TGTGCCAGCAGCTCCGGACAGGGTAGTGGAAACACCATATATTTT
.	TRBV12-3/TRBV12-4	TRBJ2-7	few	CASSLVGQSYEQYF	TGTGCCAGCAGTTTAGTGGGGCAGTCCTACGAGCAGTACTTC
.	TRBV29-1	TRBJ2-1	.	CSVKGEESSYNEQFF	TGCAGCGTCAAGGGGGAGGAGAGCTCCTACAATGAGCAGTTCTTC
.	TRBV6-5	TRBJ2-7	many	CASSYSEVYEQYF	TGTGCCAGCAGTTACTCGGAGGTCTACGAGCAGTACTTC
TRBD1	TRBV7-6	TRBJ2-3	many	CASSLTGGHTDTQYF	TGTGCCAGCAGCTTAACAGGGGGCCACACAGATACGCAGTATTTT
TRBD2	TRBV7-9	TRBJ2-5	many	CASSPPSAGGEETQYF	TGTGCCAGCAGCCCTCCCTCAGCGGGGGGGGAAGAGACCCAGTACTTC
.	TRBV5-1	TRBJ2-5	.	CASSLEFRGSETQYF	TGCGCCAGCAGCTTGGAGTTTAGGGGGTCGGAGACCCAGTACTTC
TRBD1	TRBV4-3	TRBJ2-7	.	CASSQDRAGGPWEQYF	TGCGCCAGCAGCCAAGATCGGGCAGGGGGACCGTGGGAGCAGTACTTC
.	TRBV5-8	TRBJ2-2	.	CASSSLAGSPGELFF	TGTGCCAGCAGCTCCCTAGCAGGGTCCCCCGGGGAGCTGTTTTTT
TRBD1	TRBV7-2	TRBJ2-3	many	CASSLGQGYTDTQYF	TGTGCCAGCAGCTTAGGACAGGGATACACAGATACGCAGTATTTT
.	TRBV5-6	TRBJ1-1	.	CASSRGLYTEAFF	TGTGCCAGCAGCAGGGGTCTCTACACTGAAGCTTTCTTT
TRBD1	TRBV6-5	TRBJ2-3	many	CASSPSGQGTDTQYF	TGTGCCAGCAGTCCATCCGGACAGGGGACAGATACGCAGTATTTT
.	TRBV5-4	TRBJ1-1	many	CASRGQMNTEAFF	TGTGCCAGCAGGGGGCAGATGAACACTGAAGCTTTCTTT
.	TRBV19	TRBJ2-1	.	CASSILSTPYNEQFF	TGTGCCAGTAGTATTCTATCCACTCCCTACAATGAGCAGTTCTTC
.	TRBV6-2/TRBV6-3	TRBJ2-4	few	CASSSGGINIAKNIQYF	TGTGCCAGCAGTTCGGGCGGGATAAACATAGCCAAAAACATTCAGTACTTC
TRBD1	TRBV6-5	TRBJ2-5	.	CASSGQGLGETQYF	TGTGCCAGCAGCGGACAGGGGCTTGGAGAGACCCAGTACTTC
.	TRBV29-1	TRBJ1-3	.	CSVDQAGDGNTIYF	TGCAGCGTTGATCAAGCAGGGGACGGAAACACCATATATTTT
TRBD2	TRBV29-1	TRBJ2-7	few	CSAAGRKGTYEQYF	TGCAGCGCCGCCGGGAGGAAAGGAACCTACGAGCAGTACTTC
TRBD2	TRBV7-2	TRBJ2-5	.	CTSSSPGLLQETQYF	TGTACCAGCAGCTCGCCGGGACTACTACAAGAGACCCAGTACTTC
.	TRBV15	TRBJ2-5	.	CATSRDFGQETQYF	TGTGCCACCAGCAGAGATTTTGGACAAGAGACCCAGTACTTC
.	TRBV4-1	TRBJ2-7	many	CASSRDPGYEQYF	TGCGCCAGCAGCCGGGACCCTGGCTACGAGCAGTACTTC
.	TRBV9	TRBJ2-7	.	CACSEAPTSYEQYF	TGTGCCTGCAGCGAGGCCCCAACCTCCTACGAGCAGTACTTC
.	TRBV2	TRBJ1-1	many	CASDRYTEAFF	TGTGCCAGCGATCGTTACACTGAAGCTTTCTTT
TRBD1	TRBV30	TRBJ2-3	.	CAWSYLGQALDTQYF	TGTGCCTGGAGCTACCTAGGACAGGCGCTAGATACGCAGTATTTT